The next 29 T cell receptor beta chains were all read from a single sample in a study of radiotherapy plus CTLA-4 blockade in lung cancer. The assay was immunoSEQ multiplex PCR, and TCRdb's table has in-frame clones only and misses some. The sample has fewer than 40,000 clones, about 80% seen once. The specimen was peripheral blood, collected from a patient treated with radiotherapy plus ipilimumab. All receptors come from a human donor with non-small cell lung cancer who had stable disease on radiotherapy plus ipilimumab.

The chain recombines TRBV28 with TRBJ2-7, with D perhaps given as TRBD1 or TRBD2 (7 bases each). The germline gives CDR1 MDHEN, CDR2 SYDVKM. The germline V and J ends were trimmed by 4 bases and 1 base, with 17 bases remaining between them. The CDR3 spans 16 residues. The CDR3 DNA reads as TGTGCCAGCAGTTCCAGGGGGGGACAGAAATCCTACGAGCAGTACGTC. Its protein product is CASSSRGGQKSYEQYV.

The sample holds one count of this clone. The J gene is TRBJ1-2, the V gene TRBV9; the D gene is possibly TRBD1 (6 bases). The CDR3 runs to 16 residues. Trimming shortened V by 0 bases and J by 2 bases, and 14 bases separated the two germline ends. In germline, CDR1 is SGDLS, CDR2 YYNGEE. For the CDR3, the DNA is TGTGCCAGCAGCGTAGGGAACTGGGACAAAAACTATGGCTACACCTTC. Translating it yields CASSVGNWDKNYGYTF.

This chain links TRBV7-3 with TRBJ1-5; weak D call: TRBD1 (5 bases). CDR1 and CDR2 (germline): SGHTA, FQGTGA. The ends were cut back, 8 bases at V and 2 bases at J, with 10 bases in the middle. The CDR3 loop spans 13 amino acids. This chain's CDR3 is CASGQGGNQPQHF. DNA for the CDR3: TGTGCCAGCGGGCAGGGTGGCAATCAGCCCCAGCATTTT.

This CDR3 reads CASSLSTGGINEKLFF. The CDR3 DNA sequence: TGTGCCAGCAGCTTATCTACAGGGGGGATAAATGAAAAACTGTTTTTT. This rearrangement joins TRBV11-2 to TRBJ1-4; 8 bases agree with TRBD1. CDR3 length: 16 residues. V shed 2 bases and J 5 bases; nucleotides not matched to a gene: 7. CDR1 is SGHAT, CDR2 FQNNGV, per germline.

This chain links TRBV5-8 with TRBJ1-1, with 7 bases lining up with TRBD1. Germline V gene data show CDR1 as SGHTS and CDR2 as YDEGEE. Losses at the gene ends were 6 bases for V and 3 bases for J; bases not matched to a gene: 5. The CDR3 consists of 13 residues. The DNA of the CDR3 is TGTGCCAGCAACCACGGGACAGACACTGAAGCTTTCTTT. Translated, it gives CASNHGTDTEAFF.

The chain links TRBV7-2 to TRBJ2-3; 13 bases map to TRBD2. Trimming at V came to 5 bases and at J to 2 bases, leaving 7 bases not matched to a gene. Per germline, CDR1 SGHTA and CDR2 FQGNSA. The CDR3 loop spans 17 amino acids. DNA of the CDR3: TGTGCCAGCAGCAACAGACTAGCGGGGGGATCCACAGATACGCAGTATTTT. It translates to CASSNRLAGGSTDTQYF.

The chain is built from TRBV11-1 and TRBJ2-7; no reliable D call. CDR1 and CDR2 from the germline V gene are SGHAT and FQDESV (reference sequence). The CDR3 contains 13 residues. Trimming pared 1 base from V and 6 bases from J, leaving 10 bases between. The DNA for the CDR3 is TGTGCCAGCAGCTTAGATCTCAGGAGCGAGCAGTACGTC. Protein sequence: CASSLDLRSEQYV.

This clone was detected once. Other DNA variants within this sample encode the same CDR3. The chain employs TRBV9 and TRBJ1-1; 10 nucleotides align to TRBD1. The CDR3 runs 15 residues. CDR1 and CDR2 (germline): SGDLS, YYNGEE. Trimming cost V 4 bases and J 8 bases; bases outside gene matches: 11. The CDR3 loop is CASSLGQGGTTEAFF. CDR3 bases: TGTGCCAGCAGCCTAGGACAGGGGGGGACCACCGAAGCTTTCTTT.

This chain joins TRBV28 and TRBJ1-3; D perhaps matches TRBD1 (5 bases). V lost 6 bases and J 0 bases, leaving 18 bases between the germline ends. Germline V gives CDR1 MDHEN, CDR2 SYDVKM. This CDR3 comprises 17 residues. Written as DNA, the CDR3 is TGTGCCAGCAGACCTGGGGGAGGACACCGCTCTGGAAACACCATATATTTT. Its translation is CASRPGGGHRSGNTIYF.

CDR3 sequence reads: CASSLSGAQYF. CDR3 DNA sequence: TGTGCCAGCAGCTTATCGGGGGCCCAGTACTTC. The genes are TRBV7-8 and TRBJ2-5; TRBD2 is a possible D gene (6 bases). The V gene's germline CDR1 is SGHVS and CDR2 FQNEAQ. V was pared by 2 bases and J by 9 bases, with 7 bases between. This CDR3 spans 11 amino acids.

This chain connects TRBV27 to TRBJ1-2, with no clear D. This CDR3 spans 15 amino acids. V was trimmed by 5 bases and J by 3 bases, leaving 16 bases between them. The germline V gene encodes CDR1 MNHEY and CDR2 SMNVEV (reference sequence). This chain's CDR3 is CASSPGGRAYYGYTF. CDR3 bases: TGTGCCAGCAGTCCGGGAGGCAGAGCCTACTATGGCTACACCTTC.

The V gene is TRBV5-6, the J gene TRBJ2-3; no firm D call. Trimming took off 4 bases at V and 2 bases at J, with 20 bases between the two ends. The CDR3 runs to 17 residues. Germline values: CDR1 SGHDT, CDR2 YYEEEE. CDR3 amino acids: CASSSYYRTHFTDTQYF. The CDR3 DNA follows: TGTGCCAGCAGCAGTTACTACCGGACCCATTTCACAGATACGCAGTATTTT. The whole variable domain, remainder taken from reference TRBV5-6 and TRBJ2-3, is DAGVTQSPTHLIKTRGQQVTLRCSPKSGHDTVSWYQQALGQGPQFIFQYYEEEERQRGNFPDRFSGHQFPNYSSELNVNALLLGDSALYLCASSSYYRTHFTDTQYFGPGTRLTVL.

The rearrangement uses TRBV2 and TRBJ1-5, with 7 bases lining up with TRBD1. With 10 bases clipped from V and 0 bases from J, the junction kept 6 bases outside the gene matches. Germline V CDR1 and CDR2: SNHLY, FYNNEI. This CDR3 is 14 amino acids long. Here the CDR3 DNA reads TGTGCCACTTCGACAGGGAATAGCAATCAGCCCCAGCATTTT. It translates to CATSTGNSNQPQHF.

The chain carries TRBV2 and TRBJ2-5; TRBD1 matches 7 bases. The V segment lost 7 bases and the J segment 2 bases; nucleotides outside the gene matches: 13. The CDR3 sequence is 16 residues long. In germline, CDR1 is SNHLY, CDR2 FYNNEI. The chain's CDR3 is CASTEDRPTAQETQYF. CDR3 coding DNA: TGTGCCAGCACCGAGGACAGGCCCACGGCTCAAGAGACCCAGTACTTC.

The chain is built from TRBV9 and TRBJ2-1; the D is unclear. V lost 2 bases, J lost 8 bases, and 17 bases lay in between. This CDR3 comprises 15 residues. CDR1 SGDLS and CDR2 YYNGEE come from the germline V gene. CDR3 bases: TGTGCCAGCAGCGTTAACCGAGACTCCGTACATGAGCAGTTCTTC. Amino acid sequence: CASSVNRDSVHEQFF.

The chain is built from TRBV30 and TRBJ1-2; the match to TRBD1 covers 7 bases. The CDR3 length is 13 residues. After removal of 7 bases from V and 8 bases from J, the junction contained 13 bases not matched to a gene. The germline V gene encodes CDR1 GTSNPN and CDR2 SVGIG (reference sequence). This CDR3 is CAYQTSTGIGYTF. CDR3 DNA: TGTGCCTACCAAACCTCGACAGGGATAGGCTACACCTTC.

The CDR3 is CASSYGTGTSEQYF. CDR3 nucleotide sequence: TGTGCCAGCAGTTACGGAACGGGTACGAGCGAGCAGTACTTC. The chain combines TRBV6-5 with TRBJ2-7, with D unresolved. CDR3 size: 14 residues. The V end lost 2 bases, the J end lost 6 bases, and 14 bases lay between the germline ends. Germline V lookup: CDR1 MNHEY, CDR2 SVGAGI.

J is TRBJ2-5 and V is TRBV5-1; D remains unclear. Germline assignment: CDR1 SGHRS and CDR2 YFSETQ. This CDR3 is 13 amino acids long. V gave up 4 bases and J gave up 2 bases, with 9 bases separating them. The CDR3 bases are TGCGCCAGCAGCGAAGCAGGACAAGAGACCCAGTACTTC. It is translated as CASSEAGQETQYF.

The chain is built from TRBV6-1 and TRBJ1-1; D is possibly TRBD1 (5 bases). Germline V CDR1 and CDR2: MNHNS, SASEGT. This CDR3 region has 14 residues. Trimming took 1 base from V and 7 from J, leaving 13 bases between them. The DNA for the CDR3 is TGTGCCAGCAGTGAAGTAGGAATTACAGGTGAAGCTTTCTTT. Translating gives CASSEVGITGEAFF.

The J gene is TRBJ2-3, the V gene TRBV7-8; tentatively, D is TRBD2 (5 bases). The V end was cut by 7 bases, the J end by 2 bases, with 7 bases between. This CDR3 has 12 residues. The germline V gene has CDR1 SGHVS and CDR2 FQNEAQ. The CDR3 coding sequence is TGTGCCAGCAAAGCGGACACAGATACGCAGTATTTT. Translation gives CASKADTDTQYF.

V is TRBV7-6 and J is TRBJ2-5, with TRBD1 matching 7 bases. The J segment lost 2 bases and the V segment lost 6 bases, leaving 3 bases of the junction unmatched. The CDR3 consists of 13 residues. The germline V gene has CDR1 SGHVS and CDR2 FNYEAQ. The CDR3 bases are TGTGCCAGCAGTCTGGGACAGCAAGAGACCCAGTACTTC. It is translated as CASSLGQQETQYF.

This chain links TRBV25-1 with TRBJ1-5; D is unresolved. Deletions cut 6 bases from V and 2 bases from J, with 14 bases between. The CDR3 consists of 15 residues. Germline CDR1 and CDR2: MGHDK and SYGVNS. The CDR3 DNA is TGTGCCAGCAGCGGGGTGGGGAGCGGCAATCAGCCCCAGCATTTT. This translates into CASSGVGSGNQPQHF.

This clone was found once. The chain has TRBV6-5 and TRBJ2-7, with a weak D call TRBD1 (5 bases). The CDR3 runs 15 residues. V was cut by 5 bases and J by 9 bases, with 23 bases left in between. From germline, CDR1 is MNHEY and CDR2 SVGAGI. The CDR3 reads CASSLKTAPVGRQYF. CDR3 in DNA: TGTGCCAGCAGTCTCAAGACAGCCCCGGTCGGCCGGCAGTACTTC.

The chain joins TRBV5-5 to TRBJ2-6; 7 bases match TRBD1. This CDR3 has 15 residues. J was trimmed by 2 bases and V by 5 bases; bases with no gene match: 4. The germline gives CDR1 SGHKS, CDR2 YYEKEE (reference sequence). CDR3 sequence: CASRAGTAGANVLTF. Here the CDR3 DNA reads TGTGCCAGCAGGGCCGGGACAGCTGGGGCCAACGTCCTGACTTTC. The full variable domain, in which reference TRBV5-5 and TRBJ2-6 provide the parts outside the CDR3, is DAGVTQSPTHLIKTRGQQVTLRCSPISGHKSVSWYQQVLGQGPQFIFQYYEKEERGRGNFPDRFSARQFPNYSSELNVNALLLGDSALYLCASRAGTAGANVLTFGAGSRLTVL.

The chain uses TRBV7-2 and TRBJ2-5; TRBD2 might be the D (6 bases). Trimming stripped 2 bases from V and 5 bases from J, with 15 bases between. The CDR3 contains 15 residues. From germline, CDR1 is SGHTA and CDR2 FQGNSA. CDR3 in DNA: TGTGCCAGCAGCTTACTCGGGCCTGGGGGGGAGACCCAGTACTTC. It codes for CASSLLGPGGETQYF.

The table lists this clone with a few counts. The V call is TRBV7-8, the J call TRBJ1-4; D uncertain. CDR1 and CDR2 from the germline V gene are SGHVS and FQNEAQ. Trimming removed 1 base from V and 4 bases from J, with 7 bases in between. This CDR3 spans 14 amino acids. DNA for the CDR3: TGTGCCAGCAGCTTAGGGACGGTTAATGAAAAACTGTTTTTT. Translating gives CASSLGTVNEKLFF.

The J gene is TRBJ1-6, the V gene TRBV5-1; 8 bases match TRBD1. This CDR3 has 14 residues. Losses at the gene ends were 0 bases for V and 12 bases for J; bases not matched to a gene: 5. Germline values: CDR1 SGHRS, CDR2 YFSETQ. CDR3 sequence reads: CASSLDGQGVPLHF. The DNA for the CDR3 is TGCGCCAGCAGCTTGGATGGACAGGGAGTACCCCTCCACTTT.

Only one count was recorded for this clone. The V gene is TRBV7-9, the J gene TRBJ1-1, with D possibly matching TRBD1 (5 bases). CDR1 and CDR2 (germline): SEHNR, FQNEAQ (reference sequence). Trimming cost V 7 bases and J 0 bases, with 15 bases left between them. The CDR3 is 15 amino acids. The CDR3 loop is CASTLRGEMNTEAFF. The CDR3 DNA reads TGTGCCAGCACCCTTAGGGGTGAAATGAACACTGAAGCTTTCTTT.

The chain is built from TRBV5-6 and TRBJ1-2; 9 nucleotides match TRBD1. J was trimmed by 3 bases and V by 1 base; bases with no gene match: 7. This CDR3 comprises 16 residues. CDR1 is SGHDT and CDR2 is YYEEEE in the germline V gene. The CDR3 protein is CASSLKDRGLHYGYTF. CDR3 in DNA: TGTGCCAGCAGCTTGAAGGACAGGGGACTTCACTATGGCTACACCTTC.